This T cell receptor (beta chain) is drawn from a study of T-cell memory formation after mild COVID-19. TCRdb processed the 5' RACE reads anew with MiXCR; each CDR3 protein has one entry. This table holds under 110,000 distinct CDR3 sequences, approximately 15% found once. A remark on this clonotype: As yet, its antigen is unknown.

V trimming: 3 bases; J trimming: 2 bases; junction bases outside the gene matches: 4. Germline V lookup: CDR1 LNHDA, CDR2 SQIVND (reference sequence). This CDR3 spans 14 amino acids. Broader study findings: Cross-reactive memory appears to have joined, as suggested by some responding clones showing up in pre-infection memory. Researchers report contracting CD4+ clones mostly in CM and EM, with CD8+ clones in EMRA.

V and J are TRBV19 and TRBJ2-7, with 7 bases lining up with TRBD2. Material for sequencing was PBMCs or a T cell subset sorted from them (not recorded which). This TCR was recovered from an adult woman who had mild COVID-19 (a few samples of this study predate the infection). Cell type and time point are not known. The CDR3 spells CASSISGSAYEQYF. The CDR3 coding sequence is TGTGCCAGTAGTATTAGCGGGTCCGCCTACGAGCAGTACTTC.